This note documents a single TCR beta chain sequence. Profiling relied on immunoSEQ multiplex PCR, and the TCRdb table lists in-frame clones only, not all of them. The repertoire holds over 80,000 clones, 70% to 90% seen once, with approximately 5.7% in the top ten. This entry belongs to a study of OX40 agonist ivuxolimab in advanced cancers. Study context: Dose-escalation subjects each had hepatocellular carcinoma, melanoma, renal cell or head and neck cancer.

The J segment lost 5 bases and the V segment lost 1 base, leaving 4 bases of the junction unmatched. This CDR3 spans 15 amino acids. Germline CDR1 is SGHNT and CDR2 is YENEEA. This sequence originates from an adult with an advanced solid tumor such as melanoma, head and neck, liver or kidney cancer. The chain recombines TRBV11-3 with TRBJ2-2; 7 nucleotides align to TRBD2. Sample: CD4+ or CD8+ T cells sorted from blood, taken in a trial of the OX40 agonist ivuxolimab. The CDR3 nucleotides are TGTGCCAGCAGCTTAGGCGGGAGCTGGACCGGGGAGCTGTTTTTT. Translated, it gives CASSLGGSWTGELFF.